This paragraph covers one TCR beta chain sequence. The antigen remains unidentified. The source of the sample is a study of lymphopenia after photon versus proton radiotherapy. The CDR3 covers 14 residues. Germline V CDR1 and CDR2: MNHNS, SASEGT. Trimming pared 1 base from V and 1 base from J, leaving 7 bases between. This table comes from immunoSEQ multiplex PCR, and its TCRdb copy is limited to in-frame clones, with some not included. The sample yields 55,000 to 85,000 clones, less than 95% seen once. Whole-study results and caveats: Survival link was tested only in deceased patients; proton benefit remains a possibility. Under photons, naive T cells and diversity fell while effector/memory populations rose. Oligoclonal CD8+ Temra expansion after nadir drove photon patients' diversity drop.

This receptor was identified in a woman between 35 and 50 years old with cholangiocarcinoma. V usage is TRBV6-1 and J usage is TRBJ1-1, with a tentative D call TRBD1 (5 bases). Source: peripheral blood, taken from a patient treated with photon-based radiotherapy. CDR3 nucleotide sequence: TGTGCCAGCAGTGAAGGGGGGAGGAACACTGAAGCTTTCTTT. Protein: CASSEGGRNTEAFF.